The TCR beta chain described here comes from a study of T cell responses to AZD1222 COVID-19 vaccine. Across the study: Pooling covered second doses at about 4 or about 12 weeks. Findings and caveats of the study: Females made up more of the donors, who were largely white British, and clonal diversity may have come out too low. In the spike-specific TCR repertoire, nearly half reportedly target unmutated variant regions. There were vaccine-associated CD4 TCRs across spike, dominant at 160-218 and 743-854.

The method was immunoSEQ multiplex PCR; TCRdb's version includes in-frame clones alone and lacks a portion of them. This table has 90,000 to 95,000 clones, about 88% appearing once. V gave up 3 bases and J gave up 2 bases, with 10 bases separating them. Germline V gene data show CDR1 as SEHNR and CDR2 as FQNEAQ (reference sequence). CDR3 length: 14 amino acids. As to this clone: As yet, its antigen is unknown.

The chain combines TRBV7-9 with TRBJ1-1; no reliable D call. Here the sequenced sample was peripheral blood, taken on day 0 of AZD1222 vaccination. This clonotype was obtained from an adult in good health. Here the CDR3 reads CASSFSGGNTEAFF. CDR3 DNA sequence: TGTGCCAGCAGCTTTTCAGGCGGTAACACTGAAGCTTTCTTT.